Shown below are 17 T cell receptor beta chains from a single sample sequenced in a study of radiation and T cells in renal cell carcinoma. Here immunoSEQ multiplex PCR was the method, and the copy in TCRdb shows in-frame clones only, minus some. The repertoire holds some 150,000 clones, with approximately 86% as singletons. Specified time point: blood 4 weeks post-SBRT, at nephrectomy. The treatment: 15 Gy SBRT to primary tumor, nephrectomy 4 weeks later. The sequencing used blood, collected from a patient whose treatment included radiotherapy and nephrectomy. Every receptor here comes from a woman aged 45-60 years with renal cell carcinoma.

The chain combines TRBV7-2 with TRBJ1-2, with D unclear. Germline V gene data show CDR1 as SGHTA and CDR2 as FQGNSA. The CDR3 loop spans 13 amino acids. Between the trimmed V and J ends, which lost 0 bases and 9 bases, there was a span of 11 bases. CDR3 sequence: CASSLAGGLSYTF. The CDR3 region has the DNA TGTGCCAGCAGCTTAGCGGGAGGGCTAAGCTACACCTTC.

V is TRBV7-2 and J is TRBJ1-1; D is ambiguous. Per the germline V gene, CDR1 is SGHTA and CDR2 is FQGNSA. The CDR3 sequence is 15 residues long. V was pared by 3 bases and J by 3 bases, with 14 bases between. The CDR3 bases are TGTGCCAGCAGCTTGCGAGGAGGGTGGGACACTGAAGCTTTCTTT. Residues: CASSLRGGWDTEAFF.

The genes are TRBV10-3 and TRBJ2-3, with 12 positions matching TRBD2. Germline V gives CDR1 ENHRY, CDR2 SYGVKD. CDR3 length equals 14 residues. J was trimmed by 7 bases and V by 6 bases; bases with no gene match: 5. The CDR3 spells CAIRTSGGDNTQYF. DNA of the CDR3: TGTGCCATCAGGACTAGCGGGGGAGACAATACGCAGTATTTT.

To note about this clone: Additional DNA sequences in this sample encode the identical CDR3. This chain joins TRBV20-1 and TRBJ2-7; D uncertain. The V gene lost 3 bases and the J gene lost 0 bases, with 3 bases spanning the gap. The germline V gene has CDR1 DFQATT and CDR2 SNEGSKA (reference sequence). The CDR3 consists of 11 residues. The DNA for the CDR3 is TGCAGTGCTAGGGACTCCTACGAGCAGTACTTC. This encodes CSARDSYEQYF.

The V and J genes are TRBV7-2 and TRBJ2-1; maybe TRBD1 (6 bases). V was shortened by 5 bases and J by 0 bases, with 17 bases between the two germline ends. The CDR3 is 17 residues long. Germline V lookup: CDR1 SGHTA, CDR2 FQGNSA. The CDR3: CASSGIGGRGSYNEQFF. CDR3 nucleotide sequence: TGTGCCAGCAGCGGTATTGGGGGCCGCGGCTCCTACAATGAGCAGTTCTTC.

The V and J genes are TRBV4-1 and TRBJ2-5; D gene uncertain. The germline CDR1 and CDR2 sequences are MGHRA and YSYEKL. The CDR3 runs to 16 residues. V was cut by 0 bases and J by 0 bases, with 11 bases left in between. The CDR3: CASSQDSFAYQETQYF. The CDR3 DNA reads as TGCGCCAGCAGCCAAGATTCATTCGCGTACCAAGAGACCCAGTACTTC.

This clone occurred a few times. The chain employs TRBV5-1 and TRBJ1-1; D not resolved. The V and J ends lost 4 bases and 1 base respectively, with 11 bases between them. This CDR3 is 14 amino acids long. Germline V CDR1 and CDR2: SGHRS, YFSETQ. CDR3 residues: CASSPRTANTEAFF. CDR3 nucleotides: TGCGCCAGCAGCCCCAGGACGGCGAACACTGAAGCTTTCTTT.

The chain couples TRBV30 to TRBJ1-2; a weak D match, TRBD1 (5 bases). The CDR3 has 14 amino acids. In germline, CDR1 is GTSNPN, CDR2 SVGIG (reference sequence). The ends were cut back, 0 bases at V and 5 bases at J, with 13 bases in the middle. The CDR3 is CAWSVGASPYGYTF. CDR3 nucleotides: TGTGCCTGGAGTGTAGGGGCCAGTCCTTATGGCTACACCTTC. Full variable domain (missing parts from reference TRBV30 and TRBJ1-2): SQTIHQWPATLVQPVGSPLSLECTVEGTSNPNLYWYRQAAGRGLQLLFYSVGIGQISSEVPQNLSASRPQDRQFILSSKKLLLSDSGFYLCAWSVGASPYGYTFGSGTRLTVV.

The chain employs TRBV6-5 and TRBJ2-2; TRBD2 matches at 12 bases. V trimming: 6 bases; J trimming: 6 bases; junction bases outside the gene matches: 5. This CDR3 has 15 residues. Germline CDR1 and CDR2: MNHEY and SVGAGI. In DNA, the CDR3 is TGTGCCAGCAGCAGACTAGCGGGAGATCCCGGGGAGCTGTTTTTT. This encodes CASSRLAGDPGELFF.

J is TRBJ2-5 and V is TRBV7-2; a weak D match, TRBD1 (6 bases). CDR3 size: 14 residues. Between the trimmed V and J ends, which lost 6 bases and 4 bases, there was a span of 15 bases. CDR1 is SGHTA and CDR2 is FQGNSA in the germline V gene. CDR3 in amino acids: CASRIGQFPETQYF. The DNA of the CDR3 is TGTGCCAGCAGAATAGGACAGTTTCCAGAGACCCAGTACTTC.

The chain's CDR3 is CASSRQGARNSPLHF. The CDR3, as DNA: TGTGCCAGCAGTCGACAGGGGGCCCGCAATTCACCCCTCCACTTT. J is TRBJ1-6 and V is TRBV28, with 10 bases matching TRBD1. The V segment lost 5 bases and the J segment 7 bases; nucleotides outside the gene matches: 5. CDR1 and CDR2 (germline): MDHEN, SYDVKM. CDR3 length: 15 amino acids.

This clone was seen just once. The J gene is TRBJ2-6, the V gene TRBV11-2; the match to TRBD1 covers 9 bases. The junction had 7 bases not matched to a gene; V was cut back by 4 bases and J by 0 bases. Germline V gives CDR1 SGHAT, CDR2 FQNNGV. The CDR3 spans 18 residues. This chain's CDR3 is CASSSPTGGPSGANVLTF. As DNA, the CDR3 is TGTGCCAGCAGCTCCCCGACAGGGGGGCCCTCTGGGGCCAACGTCCTGACTTTC.

This clone was found once. This chain uses TRBV18 with TRBJ2-3, with 8 bases fitting TRBD2. The CDR3 contains 16 residues. V lost 1 base to trimming and J lost 2 bases; unmatched junction nucleotides: 5. Germline CDR1 and CDR2: KGHSH and LQKENI. The CDR3 reads CASSPRSGGDTDTQYF. DNA of the CDR3: TGTGCCAGCTCACCACGATCCGGGGGGGACACAGATACGCAGTATTTT.

The table lists this clone with a count of one. This chain uses TRBV27 with TRBJ2-1; tentatively, D is TRBD2 (6 bases). Germline V gene data show CDR1 as MNHEY and CDR2 as SMNVEV (reference sequence). This CDR3 has 15 residues. V dropped 6 bases and J dropped 5 bases, with 17 bases sitting between them. CDR3 protein: CASRRAGTRHNEQFF. The CDR3, as DNA: TGTGCCAGCAGGCGAGCGGGCACAAGGCACAATGAGCAGTTCTTC.

The chain's CDR3 is CASRLGGAETQYF. The CDR3 DNA follows: TGTGCCAGCAGATTGGGGGGCGCAGAGACCCAGTACTTC. The genes are TRBV28 and TRBJ2-5, with D tentatively TRBD1 or TRBD2 (6 bases each). The V gene's germline CDR1 is MDHEN and CDR2 SYDVKM. V was pared by 6 bases and J by 4 bases, with 12 bases between. The CDR3 loop spans 13 amino acids.

V and J are TRBV5-4 and TRBJ2-1; the D call may be TRBD1 or TRBD2 (6 bases each). V lost 7 bases, J lost 8 bases, and 19 bases lay in between. Germline V lookup: CDR1 SGHNT, CDR2 YYREEE (reference sequence). The CDR3 has 14 residues. CDR3 bases: TGTGCCAGCCACCGCGGGACACCGGGCGATGAGCAGTTCTTC. Protein sequence: CASHRGTPGDEQFF.

This clone has a single count. The rearrangement links TRBV6-6 to TRBJ1-5, with 8 nucleotides matching TRBD1. Germline CDR1 and CDR2: MNHNY and SVGAGI (reference sequence). The V gene end was trimmed by 6 bases and the J gene end by 0 bases; junction bases not matched to a gene: 4. The length of the CDR3 is 15 residues. The CDR3 is CASRGTGYSNQPQHF. CDR3 nucleotides: TGTGCCAGCAGGGGGACAGGTTATAGCAATCAGCCCCAGCATTTT.